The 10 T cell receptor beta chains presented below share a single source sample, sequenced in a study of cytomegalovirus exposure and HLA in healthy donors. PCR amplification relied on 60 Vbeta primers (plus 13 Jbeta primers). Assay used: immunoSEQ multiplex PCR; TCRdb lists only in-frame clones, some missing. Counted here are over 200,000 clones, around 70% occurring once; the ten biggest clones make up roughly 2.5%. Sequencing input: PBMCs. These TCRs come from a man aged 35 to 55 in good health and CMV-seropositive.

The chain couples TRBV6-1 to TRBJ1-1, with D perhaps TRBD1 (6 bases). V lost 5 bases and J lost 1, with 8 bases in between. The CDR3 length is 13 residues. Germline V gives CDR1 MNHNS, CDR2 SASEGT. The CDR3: CASSWTENTEAFF. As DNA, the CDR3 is TGTGCCAGCAGTTGGACAGAGAACACTGAAGCTTTCTTT.

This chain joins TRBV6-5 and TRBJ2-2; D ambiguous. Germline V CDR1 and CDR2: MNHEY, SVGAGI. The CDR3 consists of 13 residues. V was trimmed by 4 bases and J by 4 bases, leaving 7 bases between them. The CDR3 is CASSSSGTGELFF. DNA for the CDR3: TGTGCCAGCAGTTCGTCCGGCACCGGGGAGCTGTTTTTT.

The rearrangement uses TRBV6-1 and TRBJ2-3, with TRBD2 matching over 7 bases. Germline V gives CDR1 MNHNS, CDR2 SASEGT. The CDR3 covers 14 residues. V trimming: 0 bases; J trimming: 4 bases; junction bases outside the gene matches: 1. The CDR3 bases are TGTGCCAGCAGTGAAGCGGGGGGGGCAGATACGCAGTATTTT. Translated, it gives CASSEAGGADTQYF.

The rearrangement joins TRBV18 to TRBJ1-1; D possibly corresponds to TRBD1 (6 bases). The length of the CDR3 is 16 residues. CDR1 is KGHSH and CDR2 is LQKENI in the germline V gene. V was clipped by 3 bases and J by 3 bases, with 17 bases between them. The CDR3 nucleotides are TGTGCCAGCTCACCCGAACACAGGGCTAGGGACACTGAAGCTTTCTTT. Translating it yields CASSPEHRARDTEAFF.

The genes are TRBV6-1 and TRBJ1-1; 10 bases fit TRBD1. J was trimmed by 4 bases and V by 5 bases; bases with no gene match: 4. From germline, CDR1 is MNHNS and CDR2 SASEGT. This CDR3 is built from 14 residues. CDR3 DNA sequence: TGTGCCAGCAGTACCGGACAGGGGGGCACTGAAGCTTTCTTT. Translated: CASSTGQGGTEAFF.

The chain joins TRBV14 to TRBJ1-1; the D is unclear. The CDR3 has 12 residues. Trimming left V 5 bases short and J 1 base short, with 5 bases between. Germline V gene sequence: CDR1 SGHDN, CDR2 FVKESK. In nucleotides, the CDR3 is TGTGCCAGCAGCGAACAGAACACTGAAGCTTTCTTT. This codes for CASSEQNTEAFF.

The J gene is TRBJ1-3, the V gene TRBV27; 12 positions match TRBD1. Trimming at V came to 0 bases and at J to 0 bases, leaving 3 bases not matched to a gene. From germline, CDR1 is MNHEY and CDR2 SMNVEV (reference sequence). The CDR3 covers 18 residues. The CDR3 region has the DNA TGTGCCAGCAGTTTATCGAGGGACAGGGGGCTCTCTGGAAACACCATATATTTT. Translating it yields CASSLSRDRGLSGNTIYF.

The CDR3 loop reads CASSPSGLAGRSSYNEQFF. DNA of the CDR3: TGTGCCAGCAGCCCAAGCGGCCTAGCGGGTCGAAGCTCCTACAATGAGCAGTTCTTC. The chain has TRBV11-2 and TRBJ2-1; 8 bases map to TRBD2. The CDR3 spans 19 residues. The ends lost 5 bases at V and 0 bases at J; junction bases unmatched: 15. Germline V lookup: CDR1 SGHAT, CDR2 FQNNGV.

This CDR3 is CAISVGTGPSPLHF. The CDR3 bases are TGTGCCATCAGTGTGGGGACAGGGCCTTCACCCCTCCACTTT. This chain joins TRBV10-3 and TRBJ1-6; 9 nucleotides agree with TRBD1. The CDR3 is made up of 14 amino acids. Trimming removed 4 bases from V and 9 bases from J; junction bases left unmatched: 4. Germline CDR1 is ENHRY and CDR2 is SYGVKD.

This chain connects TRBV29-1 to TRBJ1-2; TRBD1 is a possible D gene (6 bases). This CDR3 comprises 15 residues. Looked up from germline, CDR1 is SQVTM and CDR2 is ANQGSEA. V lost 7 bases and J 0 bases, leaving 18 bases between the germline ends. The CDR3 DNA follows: TGCAGCGCTGGGGAGAGGACAGCATCTAACTATGGCTACACCTTC. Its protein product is CSAGERTASNYGYTF. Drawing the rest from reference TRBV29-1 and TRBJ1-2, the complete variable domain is SAVISQKPSRDICQRGTSLTIQCQVDSQVTMMFWYRQQPGQSLTLIATANQGSEATYESGFVIDKFPISRPNLTFSTLTVSNMSPEDSSIYLCSAGERTASNYGYTFGSGTRLTVV.